This TCR beta chain was observed in a study of blood T cell repertoires in COVID-19. About the research overall: COVID-19 samples from acute and convalescent phases originated in the United States, Italy and Spain.

Study processing details: It was from reference gene primer amplification that nucleated cell counts were estimated. Produced via immunoSEQ multiplex PCR; TCRdb's table is partial and in-frame only. Clonal size and the V and J genes are those of that table, whereas D and trimming came from the DNA. The table has 25,000 to 40,000 clones, around nine tenths seen once; the top ten hold more than 13%. From germline, CDR1 is LGHDT and CDR2 YNNKEL (reference sequence). With 5 bases removed from V and 1 base from J, the gap between germline ends came to 12 bases. This CDR3 contains 15 residues. The rearrangement uses TRBV3-1 (or the pseudogene TRBV3-2) and TRBJ1-5, with a possible D match to TRBD1 (6 bases). Sequencing was done on a sample of peripheral blood. This receptor was obtained from a human donor with active COVID-19. The donor label of this sample is uncertain. The chain's CDR3 is CASSKKQGSNQPQHF. The CDR3 coding sequence is TGTGCCAGCAGCAAAAAACAGGGAAGCAATCAGCCCCAGCATTTT.